This TCR beta chain came from a study of T cell responses to AZD1222 COVID-19 vaccine (dated by TCRdb to about 2021). About the investigation overall: A total of 230 to 250 trial participants underwent TCR sequencing, of whom 207 received two doses of AZD1222 and about 26 received two doses of the MenACWY control vaccine. Trial participants were enrolled by age into 18-55, 56-69 and 70-plus year subgroups, with approximately 150, 30 and 60 TCR-sequenced participants respectively.

Looking up the germline V gene yields CDR1 MDHEN and CDR2 SYDVKM. V loses 5 bases at its end and J loses 16 bases; junction bases beyond the gene matches: 11. The CDR3 starts with the cysteine, ends with the phenylalanine, and has 13 residues. The kept DNA is CDR3 alone, 39 bases in frame from the first base. A word on this clone: The antigen it binds to is not known. Base qualities are not at hand, and no much larger clone is one base apart.

The intended sense of this specimen's time point label: baseline before first vaccination. The treatment or condition label of this sample denotes: meningococcal conjugate vaccine given as trial control. Vaccinee samples came from UK trials COV001 and COV002, including a single-blind randomized controlled phase 2/3 trial of AZD1222 (ChAdOx1 nCoV-19) in healthy adults. For TCRbeta chain sequencing, PBMC samples from trial participants were taken at day 0 and at day 28 after the second dose. On the study overall, not on this receptor specifically: In the small 56-69-year group, the increase in depth fell short of significance, most likely because of low power. Participants were mostly white British and included more females than males, and it was suggested by the authors that clonal diversity may have been underestimated. CD4 TCRs associated with the vaccine covered the entire spike protein, and the dominant responses were in regions 160-218 and 743-854. Conclusions about previously exposed vaccinees are limited because only five to seven AZD1222 recipients were SARS-CoV-2 seropositive at baseline. Because no day 14 peak-response samples were available, the repertoires could be characterized only after the peak T cell response. Reportedly, close to half of the unique spike-specific TCRs recognized epitopes lying outside the regions that are mutated in the B.1.351 and B.1.1.7 variants. After two AZD1222 doses, spike-specific TCR breadth and depth were significantly higher than at day 0 and than in MenACWY recipients.

The CDR3 regions of human TCRbeta chains were analyzed by immunosequencing. The original pipeline was this. TCRs in the repertoires were compared against a reference library of SARS-CoV-2-specific TCRs that had been generated with the MIRA antigen-specificity platform. Breadth was defined as the fraction of unique TCRs that were SARS-CoV-2-associated, and depth was defined as the fraction of total T cells that were SARS-CoV-2-associated. Using the MIRA data, each spike-specific TCR was mapped to the spike region that the TCR reacts to and placed in a CD4 or CD8 class. Log10-transformed breadth and depth values were compared by one-way ANOVA with Sidak's multiple comparisons tests. TCRdb took this table from immuneACCESS and kept in-frame rearrangements with V and J called. Such tables lack part of the clones; where checked against another copy, unresolved V genes explain under half of the gap, and the rest is unexplained. D and trimming were read from the DNA, whereas the V and J calls and clone size are those reported in that table. The sample table contains about 160,000 clones; only one count was recorded for around 90% of them. The ten biggest clones cover around 4.5% of the sample.

The starting material was peripheral blood, obtained on day 0 of MenACWY control vaccination. The V and J segments used are TRBV28 and TRBJ1-6, and 7 junction bases match TRBD1. The clonotype originates from an adult in good health. The CDR3 protein: CASSTQLGQALHF. At the DNA level, the sequence is TGTGCCAGCAGTACCCAGTTAGGACAGGCACTCCACTTT.